A selection of T cell receptor beta chains follows, all from one sample in a study of vaccination effects on CD4 cells after COVID-19. These receptors' targets are unknown. Sequencing was performed with immunoSEQ multiplex PCR; in TCRdb, only in-frame clones are kept and a portion is missing. This table holds around 22,000 clones, 65% to 85% found once. Source: CD4+ T cells from PBMCs cultured with HCoV-229E spike peptides, taken before COVID-19 vaccination. These receptors all come from a human donor who received a COVID-19 vaccine. Both conserved end residues are part of each CDR3. D genes are given only for firm matches. Only part of the rows carry a size: once, few, many, or a class if the clone is expanded.

j_call clone_size d_call v_call cdr3_aa cdr3_nt
TRBJ1-1 - - TRBV19 CASSIEELPAFF TGTGCCAGTAGTATCGAAGAGCTTCCGGCTTTCTTT
TRBJ1-2 - TRBD1 TRBV27 CASSLLFGSGTGGGYTF TGTGCCAGCAGTTTGCTTTTCGGGTCCGGGACAGGGGGTGGCTACACCTTC
TRBJ1-5 once - TRBV6-5 CASNPTGNQPQHF TGTGCCAGCAACCCGACAGGAAATCAGCCCCAGCATTTT
TRBJ2-1 - - TRBV11-3 CASSLDPTDNEQFF TGTGCCAGCAGCTTAGATCCAACAGACAATGAGCAGTTCTTC
TRBJ1-6 few - TRBV5-5 CASSILGNHNSPLHF TGTGCCAGCAGCATTCTCGGGAACCATAATTCACCCCTCCACTTT
TRBJ1-1 - TRBD1 TRBV30 CAWKIQGTNTEAFF TGTGCCTGGAAAATACAGGGGACGAACACTGAAGCTTTCTTT
TRBJ1-6 - - TRBV9 CASSVGGPGDSPLHF TGTGCCAGCAGCGTAGGTGGGCCAGGGGATTCACCCCTCCACTTT
TRBJ1-2 - TRBD1 TRBV5-1 CASSPGQGVYGYTF TGCGCCAGCAGCCCAGGACAGGGGGTCTATGGCTACACCTTC
TRBJ2-1 - TRBD2 TRBV9 CASSVVAAGEGEQFF TGTGCCAGCAGCGTAGTAGCAGCGGGAGAGGGTGAGCAGTTCTTC
TRBJ2-2 - - TRBV2 CASSDTPNTGELFF TGTGCCAGCAGTGACACACCGAACACCGGGGAGCTGTTTTTT
TRBJ2-7 - TRBD2 TRBV3-1/TRBV3-2 CASSLAGGREQYF TGTGCCAGCAGCCTAGCGGGGGGGCGAGAGCAGTACTTC
TRBJ2-1 - TRBD2 TRBV2 CASTGGAYNEQFF TGTGCCAGCACCGGGGGGGCTTACAATGAGCAGTTCTTC
TRBJ2-7 few TRBD2 TRBV3-1/TRBV3-2 CASSPTSGGTREQYF TGTGCCAGCAGCCCCACTAGCGGGGGGACTCGGGAGCAGTACTTC
TRBJ2-5 - - TRBV5-1 CASSSTGALRSIIQYF TGCGCCAGCAGCTCCACCGGGGCCCTCAGGTCAATAATCCAGTACTTC
TRBJ1-6 - - TRBV2 CASTTGTSPLHF TGTGCCAGCACTACAGGGACTTCACCCCTCCACTTT
TRBJ2-7 few TRBD2 TRBV14 CASSHRAGVAYEQYF TGTGCCAGCAGCCATAGAGCGGGAGTAGCTTACGAGCAGTACTTC
TRBJ2-7 - TRBD2 TRBV7-9 CASSLTSGGVPYEQYF TGTGCCAGCAGCTTAACTAGCGGGGGGGTACCATACGAGCAGTACTTC
TRBJ1-5 few - TRBV7-9 CASSPSGGVNNQPQHF TGTGCCAGCAGCCCGAGTGGCGGGGTGAACAATCAGCCCCAGCATTTT
TRBJ1-6 few - TRBV15 CATSRTWGSPLHF TGTGCCACCAGCAGGACCTGGGGTTCACCCCTCCACTTT
TRBJ1-6 - - TRBV2 CASSEIEDSPLHF TGTGCCAGCAGTGAAATTGAAGATTCACCCCTCCACTTT
TRBJ1-2 - - TRBV4-2 CASSQDAATNYGYTF TGTGCCAGCAGCCAAGATGCTGCGACTAACTATGGCTACACCTTC
TRBJ1-1 - TRBD1 TRBV5-4 CASSLVGGRGLNTEAFF TGTGCCAGCAGCTTGGTAGGGGGCAGGGGTCTGAACACTGAAGCTTTCTTT
TRBJ1-1 - - TRBV6-5 CASSSLLRGDTEAFF TGTGCCAGCAGTTCACTCCTAAGGGGGGACACTGAAGCTTTCTTT
TRBJ2-5 - - TRBV5-1 CASSPIGGGETQYF TGCGCCAGCAGCCCGATTGGGGGGGGCGAGACCCAGTACTTC
TRBJ2-5 - - TRBV6-2/TRBV6-3 CASSYGRDQYF TGTGCCAGCAGTTACGGGAGAGACCAGTACTTC
TRBJ2-1 few - TRBV6-5 CASRSLSSYNEQFF TGTGCCAGCAGGAGCTTGAGCTCCTACAATGAGCAGTTCTTC
TRBJ1-3 - TRBD1 TRBV6-5 CASSSGQGNGNTIYF TGTGCCAGCAGTTCGGGACAGGGTAACGGAAACACCATATATTTT